Sequencing of this T cell receptor (beta chain) was carried out in a study of OX40 agonist ivuxolimab in advanced cancers. Study-wide context: The costimulatory receptor OX40 (CD134) was targeted by ivuxolimab, a fully human IgG2 agonistic monoclonal antibody. Intravenous ivuxolimab was administered to patients every 2 weeks at six dose levels: 0.01, 0.1, 0.3, 1.5, 3 and 10 mg/kg. Of the approximately 50 dose-escalation patients, hepatocellular carcinoma was present in about 19, melanoma in around 15, renal cell carcinoma in 9 and head and neck cancer in 9. A male proportion of 70% to 90% and a mean age of around 60 years, ranging from about 20 to 85, were recorded for the dose-escalation cohort. Prior anti-PD-1, anti-PD-L1 or anti-CTLA-4 therapy was permitted, and less than 45% of dose-escalation patients had received checkpoint inhibitors. Partial responses occurred in three dose-escalation patients: two with cutaneous melanoma and one with hepatocellular carcinoma. Peripheral TCRbeta sequencing aimed to test whether ivuxolimab altered TCR sequence diversity and caused clonal T-cell expansion. The paper describes the monotherapy dose-escalation part (N ≈ 49 patients) of the phase I trial of ivuxolimab.

The investigation overall reported the following: In the 0.1-3.0 mg/kg groups, partial responders were among the patients with the lowest normalized peripheral clonal expansion, particularly in CD8+ T cells. The antigen specificity of the clonally expanded peripheral T cells was not determined. At doses from 0.1 to 3.0 mg/kg, clonal expansion was seen in both CD4+ and CD8+ blood T cells between baseline and week 6. Low levels of normalized T-cell clonal expansion were also shown by some nonresponding patients. After ivuxolimab, expanded clones were on average more numerous among CD8+ T cells than among CD4+ T cells.

The trial excluded patients who had a history of autoimmune disease or were on systemic immunosuppression. Peripheral blood for TCR sequencing was drawn from every dose cohort at baseline, at cycle 4 day 1 and at cycle 7 day 1. Samples were obtained from an open-label, multicenter, first-in-human phase I dose-escalation trial of ivuxolimab. The trial enrolled adults with locally advanced or metastatic head and neck squamous cell, hepatocellular, melanoma or renal cell carcinoma. Before TCR sequencing, CD4+ T cells and CD8+ T cells from peripheral blood were sorted into separate populations. CDR1 and CDR2 are drawn from the germline V gene (reference sequence): SGHNT, YYREEE. Compared with germline, V lacks 2 bases and J lacks 6 bases; bases without a gene match: 5. The CDR3 covers 14 residues, taking in both the cysteine and the phenylalanine. Kept here is only the CDR3 DNA, which spans 42 bases and is read in frame from base 1.

To sequence the TCRbeta CDR3 region, genomic DNA was isolated from the sorted cells. TCRbeta CDR3 regions were sequenced using the immunoSEQ Assay. Sourced from immuneACCESS, this table was stored by TCRdb with only in-frame sequences that have V and J called. A share of the clones is absent; for the studies checked, an unresolved V gene accounts for under half, and the remainder has no known explanation. The sample profile shows tens of thousands of clones; around 83% of them were found once. Clones ranked in the top ten supply approximately 24% of the sample. About this clone itself: Which antigen it targets is not known. No base quality values were provided; no much bigger clone lies one nucleotide off.

The clonotype originates from an adult with an advanced solid tumor such as melanoma, head and neck, liver or kidney cancer. Recombination joined TRBV5-4 with TRBJ1-1, with 9 bases matching TRBD1. The starting material was CD4+ or CD8+ T cells sorted from blood, obtained in a trial of the OX40 agonist ivuxolimab. The CDR3 corresponds to CASSFTGGAPEAFF. The nucleotides read TGTGCCAGCAGCTTTACAGGGGGCGCCCCTGAAGCTTTCTTT.